A single sample gave rise to the 24 T cell receptor beta chains below, sequenced in a study of T cells in Graves' hyperthyroidism and ophthalmopathy. Using RNA transcripts as the source, TCR beta CDR3 regions were amplified. During a first-round RT-PCR of the TCR CDR3, the HTBI primer set was used. A single record per CDR3 protein comes from TCRdb applying MiXCR to the multiplex PCR reads. The table includes 480,000 or so distinct CDR3 sequences, over 35% detected once. Sequencing input: peripheral blood or thyroid tissue (not recorded which). The receptor source for this set is an adult woman with Graves' disease, either hyperthyroidism or ophthalmopathy (not recorded which).

In this sample, this clonotype turned up many times. V and J are TRBV2 and TRBJ1-1; perhaps TRBD1 as D (5 bases). The ends were cut back, 6 bases at V and 7 bases at J, with 9 bases in the middle. Germline V gives CDR1 SNHLY, CDR2 FYNNEI. The CDR3 loop spans 11 amino acids. The DNA of the CDR3 is TGTGCCAGCAGGGGACGTTATGAAGCTTTCTTT. It yields the protein CASRGRYEAFF.

V usage is TRBV5-1 and J usage is TRBJ2-7, with a possible D match to TRBD1 (6 bases). The DNA end is a closer match to TRBJ2-1, so the J assignment may be wrong. Germline assignment: CDR1 SGHRS and CDR2 YFSETQ. This CDR3 has 12 amino acids. The CDR3 nucleotides are TGCGCCAGCAGCATCCCAGGGGATGAGCAGTTCTTC. Protein sequence: CASSIPGDEQFF.

In regard to this clonotype: Compared with germline, one end of the junction differs, possibly owing to a read error. J is TRBJ1-5 and V is TRBV2; 7 positions match TRBD1. This CDR3 has 14 residues. CDR1 SNHLY and CDR2 FYNNEI come from the germline V gene. Here the CDR3 reads CASTPGGSSQPQHF. In DNA, the CDR3 is TGTGCCAGCACTCCAGGGGGGAGCAGTCAGCCCCAGCATTTT.

This clonotype has at least ten counts. The chain uses TRBV7-8 and TRBJ2-7; D unclear. The CDR3 is made up of 15 amino acids. CDR1 and CDR2 (germline): SGHVS, FQNEAQ. Deletions cut 3 bases from V and 5 bases from J, with 17 bases between. CDR3 amino acids: CASSLGLTGQNEQYF. The CDR3 DNA follows: TGTGCCAGCAGCTTGGGTCTTACGGGTCAGAACGAGCAGTACTTC.

About this clonotype itself: A junction boundary mismatches the germline segment, possibly from a read error. The chain combines TRBV10-3 with TRBJ1-2; unclear D gene. The CDR3 runs 13 residues. CDR1 and CDR2 from the germline V gene are ENHRY and SYGVKD. DNA for the CDR3: TGTGCCATCAGTGAGTCGGAGGTCTACGGCTACGCCTTC. Protein product: CAISESEVYGYAF.

The V gene is TRBV20-1, the J gene TRBJ2-6; no firm D call. The CDR3 covers 11 residues. Germline assignment: CDR1 DFQATT and CDR2 SNEGSKA (reference sequence). Deletions cut 4 bases from V and 2 bases from J, with 0 bases between. This CDR3 is CSATGANVLTF. As DNA, the CDR3 is TGCAGTGCTACTGGGGCCAACGTCCTGACTTTC.

This clonotype was picked up many times. The V and J genes are TRBV5-1 and TRBJ2-7, with 8 bases identical to TRBD1. Germline trimming cut 4 bases from V and 2 bases from J; bases unmatched to any gene: 5. In germline, CDR1 is SGHRS, CDR2 YFSETQ. The CDR3 length is 14 residues. CDR3 nucleotides: TGCGCCAGCAGCCCCCGGGACAGGACCTACGAGCAGTACTTC. Translated: CASSPRDRTYEQYF. The full variable domain, completed using reference TRBV5-1 and TRBJ2-7, is KAGVTQTPRYLIKTRGQQVTLSCSPISGHRSVSWYQQTPGQGLQFLFEYFSETQRNKGNFPGRFSGRQFSNSRSEMNVSTLELGDSALYLCASSPRDRTYEQYFGPGTRLTVT.

V is TRBV5-4 and J is TRBJ2-7; 10 bases align to TRBD1. Germline CDR1 and CDR2: SGHNT and YYREEE (reference sequence). Trimming removed 4 bases from V and 6 bases from J; junction bases left unmatched: 4. The CDR3 is 13 residues long. The CDR3 bases are TGTGCCAGCAGCCGGGACAGGGGTGTCGAGCAGTACTTC. The encoded protein is CASSRDRGVEQYF.

This clonotype has only one observation. This chain connects TRBV19 to TRBJ1-6; no clear D gene. The CDR3 sequence is 14 residues long. V was cut by 3 bases and J by 10 bases, with 13 bases left in between. Germline values: CDR1 LNHDA, CDR2 SQIVND (reference sequence). The CDR3, as DNA: TGTGCCAGTAGTATTCCGAACCTCCAGTCACCCCTCCACTTT. It specifies CASSIPNLQSPLHF.

This clonotype has only a few counts. The genes are TRBV28 and TRBJ1-1, with no clear D. The V gene lost 3 bases and the J gene lost 4 bases, with 12 bases spanning the gap. The CDR3 has 14 amino acids. Germline values: CDR1 MDHEN, CDR2 SYDVKM. The CDR3 sequence: CASSFGQRGTEAFF. In nucleotides, the CDR3 is TGTGCCAGCAGTTTTGGCCAACGCGGCACTGAAGCTTTCTTT.

There are many counts of this clonotype. This chain links TRBV3-1 with TRBJ1-1; D ambiguous. The CDR3 is made up of 12 amino acids. CDR1 and CDR2 (germline): LGHDT, YNNKEL (reference sequence). V gave up 6 bases and J gave up 8 bases, with 13 bases separating them. CDR3 sequence reads: CASRWLDGEAFF. The DNA of the CDR3 is TGTGCCAGCAGGTGGCTAGATGGCGAAGCTTTCTTT.

This clonotype was recorded at least ten times. J is TRBJ2-6 and V is TRBV20-1, with a possible D match to TRBD1 (5 bases). Trimming removed 5 bases from V and 0 bases from J, with 8 bases in between. Germline V lookup: CDR1 DFQATT, CDR2 SNEGSKA (reference sequence). The length of the CDR3 is 14 residues. The chain's CDR3 is CSALDSSGANVLTF. DNA for the CDR3: TGCAGTGCTTTAGACAGCTCTGGGGCCAACGTCCTGACTTTC.

The chain carries TRBV20-1 and TRBJ2-5; TRBD2 aligns across 10 bases. The CDR3 runs 13 residues. With V trimmed by 6 bases and J by 4 bases, 5 bases remained unmatched. Germline CDR1 is DFQATT and CDR2 is SNEGSKA (reference sequence). The CDR3 sequence: CSAPSGRTETQYF. Written as DNA, the CDR3 is TGCAGTGCCCCTAGCGGGAGAACAGAGACCCAGTACTTC.

The V call is TRBV10-1, the J call TRBJ2-5, with 14 bases that match TRBD2. Germline CDR1 and CDR2: WNHNN and SYGVQD (reference sequence). V shed 6 bases and J 4 bases; nucleotides not matched to a gene: 4. The CDR3 has 15 residues. The CDR3 DNA sequence: TGCGCCAGCAGCGGGACTAGCGGGAGTCGAGAGACCCAGTACTTC. Protein sequence: CASSGTSGSRETQYF.

The chain combines TRBV5-1 with TRBJ2-2; 12 bases line up with TRBD2. This CDR3 region has 16 residues. Germline values: CDR1 SGHRS, CDR2 YFSETQ. J gave up 4 bases and V 5 bases, and 6 bases lay outside the gene matches. CDR3 coding DNA: TGCGCCAGCAGTTCGACTAGCGGGAGCTTCACCGGGGAGCTGTTTTTT. Translated: CASSSTSGSFTGELFF.

The chain is built from TRBV10-3 and TRBJ1-2; D remains ambiguous. V was clipped by 6 bases and J by 3 bases, with 17 bases between them. Germline V lookup: CDR1 ENHRY, CDR2 SYGVKD. The CDR3 is made up of 15 amino acids. The CDR3 protein is CAIRHYSGNDYGYTF. CDR3 DNA sequence: TGTGCCATCAGGCACTACTCTGGAAACGACTATGGCTACACCTTC.

This clonotype was detected only once. This may arise from a read error, as a much more abundant clone is one base away. The CDR3 reads CSARDQTSGSGEQYF. The CDR3 DNA reads as TGCAGTGCTAGAGACCAGACTAGCGGGAGTGGCGAGCAGTACTTC. This sequence joins TRBV20-1 and TRBJ2-7; 12 positions agree with TRBD2. V lost 0 bases and J lost 6; bases outside the gene matches: 6. Germline V gene lookup returns CDR1 DFQATT and CDR2 SNEGSKA (reference sequence). The CDR3 extends over 15 amino acids.

The table lists this clonotype with many counts. The chain uses TRBV5-1 and TRBJ1-5, with a tentative D call TRBD1 (5 bases). Trimming removed 0 bases at V and 3 bases at J, with 7 bases between. The CDR3 has 14 amino acids. Germline CDR1 and CDR2: SGHRS and YFSETQ. CDR3 amino acids: CASSLAGNNQPQHF. The CDR3 region has the DNA TGCGCCAGCAGCTTGGCAGGGAACAATCAGCCCCAGCATTTT.

There are many counts of this clonotype. The chain joins TRBV20-1 to TRBJ2-5; no clear D. The CDR3 spans 13 residues. V was cut by 4 bases and J by 2 bases, with 11 bases left in between. CDR1 and CDR2 (germline): DFQATT, SNEGSKA (reference sequence). The CDR3 region is CSATSGQQETQYF. DNA for the CDR3: TGCAGTGCTACTAGTGGGCAGCAAGAGACCCAGTACTTC.

This clonotype was found many times. The chain carries TRBV15 and TRBJ2-7; D not certain. V was cut by 0 bases and J by 2 bases, with 5 bases left in between. CDR3 size: 13 residues. Germline V lookup: CDR1 LNHNV, CDR2 YYDKDF (reference sequence). Written as DNA, the CDR3 is TGTGCCACCAGCAGAGATGGGGCCTACGAGCAGTACTTC. Protein: CATSRDGAYEQYF.

The chain combines TRBV6-2 or TRBV6-3 with TRBJ2-5; D unclear. Trimming pared 2 bases from V and 0 bases from J, leaving 10 bases between. CDR1 and CDR2 (germline): MNHEY, SVGEGT. This CDR3 is 15 amino acids long. CDR3 region: CASSYDSPYQETQYF. The CDR3 DNA follows: TGTGCCAGCAGTTACGACTCCCCGTACCAAGAGACCCAGTACTTC.

This sequence joins TRBV7-9 and TRBJ1-2; TRBD1 aligns across 7 bases. This CDR3 is built from 15 residues. Germline V lookup: CDR1 SEHNR, CDR2 FQNEAQ (reference sequence). V dropped 8 bases and J dropped 4; count of bases not matched to a gene: 13. The CDR3 coding sequence is TGTGCCAGCGGAGTAAACAGGGGAGACAGCTATGGCTACACCTTC. This translates into CASGVNRGDSYGYTF.

The genes are TRBV12-3 or TRBV12-4 and TRBJ2-2, with D possibly matching TRBD2 (6 bases). The CDR3 extends over 16 amino acids. As DNA, the CDR3 is TGTGCTAGTGGTTTGGTAGCGGCAGGATACACCGGGGAGCTGTTTTTT. This gives the protein CASGLVAAGYTGELFF.

This clonotype was counted ten times or more. V is TRBV7-6 and J is TRBJ1-2, with 7 bases identical to TRBD1. The CDR3 is 12 residues long. CDR1 and CDR2 (germline): SGHVS, FNYEAQ. J lost 8 bases, V lost 4 bases, and 4 bases had no gene match. The DNA of the CDR3 is TGTGCCAGCAGCTCCCCAGGGGGAGGCTACACCTTC. The encoded protein is CASSSPGGGYTF.